This T cell receptor beta chain was recorded in a study of blood T cell repertoires in COVID-19 (dated by TCRdb to 2020 to 2021). For context, the study as a whole: Samples covering the acute and convalescent phases of COVID-19 were provided by collaborators in the United States, Italy and Spain. The dataset comprised deeply sampled blood TCRbeta repertoires from subjects exposed to, actively infected with, or recovered from COVID-19. The sample metadata nearly always contained a de-identified subject ID, COVID-19 status, age in years and sex. The samples were drawn from two sources: the first 160 participants of the ongoing ImmuneRACE study, and 1,000 to 1,500 subjects contributed by 6 global collaborators. The prospective study material was composed of cDNA or gDNA derived from T cells, B-cell-depleted T cells, or PBMCs. A freely available public database, intended as a resource for researchers studying the immune response to SARS-CoV-2, is where the repertoires were released. Where available, HLA class I and class II types were obtained from metadata supplied by the sample provider rather than from assay-based typing.

A remark on this clone: Its antigen specificity is not known. Base qualities are not provided; no much larger clone lies one nucleotide away.

TCRbeta CDR3 regions were amplified from genomic DNA by means of the immunoSEQ Assay, a bias-controlled multiplex PCR. Per the source publication's procedure: Nucleated cell counts per sample were estimated from amplification of reference gene primers within the assay. To quantify the absolute abundance of each unique TCRbeta CDR3 rearrangement, sequence reads were collapsed and filtered. For each sample, productive Simpson clonality was calculated as the square root of Simpson's diversity index over productive rearrangements. Not all clones reach the TCRdb copy of this immuneACCESS table, which keeps in-frame sequences only. Checked studies attribute under half of the gap to unresolved V genes and leave the rest unexplained. That table furnishes V, J and clone size, whereas the DNA furnished D and trimming. The sample table holds some 500,000 clones, of which 85% to 90% were seen once. About 8% of the sample belongs to the ten largest clones.

Results and caveats for the whole study, not just this receptor: The quantity of clinical and demographic metadata differed by source and by participant and was supplied without curation.

One collaborating source in Seattle enrolled patients while the patients were actively infected and followed the patients over time throughout the course of disease. Each collaborating institution followed its own protocols to collect whole blood in K2EDTA tubes. Collaborator samples were shipped for TCRbeta analysis as frozen whole blood, isolated PBMCs, or DNA extracted from either sample type. The receptor's source is a woman between 50 and 59 years old with COVID-19, enrolled during active disease. The sample consisted of peripheral blood.

The CDR3 region reads CASSSSEANYGYTF. The base sequence is TGTGCCAGCTCATCGTCAGAAGCTAACTATGGCTACACCTTC. The sequence joins TRBV18 to TRBJ1-2, with no reliable assignment of the D segment. V loses 5 bases of germline sequence and J loses 0 bases, and the interval between the two ends is 10 bases. The germline V gene yields KGHSH for CDR1 and LQKENI for CDR2. The CDR3 holds 14 amino acids from the cysteine to the phenylalanine. The retained sequence is limited to the CDR3, 42 bases, with the frame set at the first base.